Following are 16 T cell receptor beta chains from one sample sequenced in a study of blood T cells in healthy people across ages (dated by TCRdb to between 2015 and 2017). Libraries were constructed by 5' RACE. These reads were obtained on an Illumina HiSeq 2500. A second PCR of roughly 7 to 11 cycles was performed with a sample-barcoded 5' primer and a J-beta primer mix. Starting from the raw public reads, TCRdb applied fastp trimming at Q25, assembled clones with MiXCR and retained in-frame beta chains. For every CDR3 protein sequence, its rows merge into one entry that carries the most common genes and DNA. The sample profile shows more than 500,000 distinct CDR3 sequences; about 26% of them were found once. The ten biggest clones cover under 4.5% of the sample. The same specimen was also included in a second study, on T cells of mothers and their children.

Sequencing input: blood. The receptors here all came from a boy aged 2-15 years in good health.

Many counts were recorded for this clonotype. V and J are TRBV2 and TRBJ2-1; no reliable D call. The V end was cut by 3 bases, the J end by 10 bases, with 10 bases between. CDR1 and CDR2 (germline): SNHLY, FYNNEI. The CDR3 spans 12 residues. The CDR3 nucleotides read TGTGCCAGCAGTGAGTTCGTCCGGGAGCAGTTCTTC. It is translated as CASSEFVREQFF.

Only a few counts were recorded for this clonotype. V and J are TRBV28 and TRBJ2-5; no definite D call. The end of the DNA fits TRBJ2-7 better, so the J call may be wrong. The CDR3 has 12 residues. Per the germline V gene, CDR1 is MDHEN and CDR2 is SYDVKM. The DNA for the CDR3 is TGTGCCAGCAGTTTACCAGCCTACGAGCAGTACTTC. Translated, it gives CASSLPAYEQYF.

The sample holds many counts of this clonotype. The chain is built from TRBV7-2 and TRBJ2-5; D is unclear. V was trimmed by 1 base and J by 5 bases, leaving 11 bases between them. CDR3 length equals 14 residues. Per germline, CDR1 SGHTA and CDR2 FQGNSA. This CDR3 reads CASSLDLGRETQYF. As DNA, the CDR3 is TGTGCCAGCAGCTTAGATCTGGGTAGGGAGACCCAGTACTTC.

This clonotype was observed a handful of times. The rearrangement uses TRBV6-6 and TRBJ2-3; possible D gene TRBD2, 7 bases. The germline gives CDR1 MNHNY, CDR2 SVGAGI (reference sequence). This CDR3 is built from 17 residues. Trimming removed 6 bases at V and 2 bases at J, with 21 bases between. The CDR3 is CASSNVLWGGNTDTQYF. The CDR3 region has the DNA TGTGCCAGCAGCAATGTGTTGTGGGGGGGCAACACAGATACGCAGTATTTT.

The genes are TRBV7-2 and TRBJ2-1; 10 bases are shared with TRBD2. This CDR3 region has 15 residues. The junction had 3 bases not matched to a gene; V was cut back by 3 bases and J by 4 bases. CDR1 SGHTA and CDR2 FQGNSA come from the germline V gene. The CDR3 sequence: CASSFSGGRYNEQFF. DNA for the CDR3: TGTGCCAGCAGCTTTAGCGGGGGGAGATACAATGAGCAGTTCTTC.

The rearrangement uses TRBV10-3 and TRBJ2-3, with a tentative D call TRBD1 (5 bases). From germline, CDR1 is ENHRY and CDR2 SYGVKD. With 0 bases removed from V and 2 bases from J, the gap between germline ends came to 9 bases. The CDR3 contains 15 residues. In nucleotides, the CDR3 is TGTGCCATCAGTGAGTCTGCAGGGTACACAGATACGCAGTATTTT. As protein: CAISESAGYTDTQYF.

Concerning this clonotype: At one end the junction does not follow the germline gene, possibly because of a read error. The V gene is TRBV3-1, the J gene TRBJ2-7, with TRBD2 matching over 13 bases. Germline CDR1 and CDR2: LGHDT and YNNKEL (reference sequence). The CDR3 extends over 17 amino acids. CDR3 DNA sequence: TGTGCTAGCAGCAAGACTAGCGGGGGGAGTCCCTCCTACGAGCAGTACTTC. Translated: CASSKTSGGSPSYEQYF.

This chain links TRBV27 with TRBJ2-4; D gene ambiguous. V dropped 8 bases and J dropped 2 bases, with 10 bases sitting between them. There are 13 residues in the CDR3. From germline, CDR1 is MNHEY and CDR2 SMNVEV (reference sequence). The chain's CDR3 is CASGSGSKNIQYF. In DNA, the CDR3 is TGTGCCAGCGGTTCTGGGTCCAAAAACATTCAGTACTTC.

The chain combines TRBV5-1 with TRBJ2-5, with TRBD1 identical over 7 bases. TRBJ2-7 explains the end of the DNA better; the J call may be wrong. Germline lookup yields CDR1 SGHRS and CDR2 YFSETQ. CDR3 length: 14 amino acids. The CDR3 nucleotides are TGCGCCAGCAGCTTGGGACAGGGAGTCGACGAGCAGTACTTC. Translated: CASSLGQGVDEQYF.

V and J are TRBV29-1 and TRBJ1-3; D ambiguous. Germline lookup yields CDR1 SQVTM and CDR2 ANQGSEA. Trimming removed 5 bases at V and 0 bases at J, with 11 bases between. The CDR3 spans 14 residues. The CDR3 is CSVRSTTSGNTIYF. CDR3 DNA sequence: TGCAGCGTTCGGTCGACAACCTCTGGAAACACCATATATTTT. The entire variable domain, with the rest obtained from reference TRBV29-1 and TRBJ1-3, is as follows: SAVISQKPSRDICQRGTSLTIQCQVDSQVTMMFWYRQQPGQSLTLIATANQGSEATYESGFVIDKFPISRPNLTFSTLTVSNMSPEDSSIYLCSVRSTTSGNTIYFGEGSWLTVV.

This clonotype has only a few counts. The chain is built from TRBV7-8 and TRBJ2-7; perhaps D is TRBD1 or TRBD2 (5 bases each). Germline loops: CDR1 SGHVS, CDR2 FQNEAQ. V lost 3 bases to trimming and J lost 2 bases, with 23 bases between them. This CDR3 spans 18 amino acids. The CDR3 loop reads CASSFTAWGLAKPYEQYF. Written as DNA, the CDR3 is TGTGCCAGCAGCTTCACCGCCTGGGGGTTAGCGAAGCCCTACGAGCAGTACTTC.

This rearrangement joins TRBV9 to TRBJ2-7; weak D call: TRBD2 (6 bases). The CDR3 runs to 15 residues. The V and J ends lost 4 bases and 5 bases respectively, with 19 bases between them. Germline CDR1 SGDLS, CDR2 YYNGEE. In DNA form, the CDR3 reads TGTGCCAGCAGCCCCACGGGACTCGATCAAAACGAGCAGTACTTC. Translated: CASSPTGLDQNEQYF.

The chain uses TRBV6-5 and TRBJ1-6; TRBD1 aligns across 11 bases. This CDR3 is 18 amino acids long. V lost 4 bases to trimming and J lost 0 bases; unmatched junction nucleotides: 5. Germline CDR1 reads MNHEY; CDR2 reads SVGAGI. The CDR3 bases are TGTGCCAGCAGTTCCCGCGGGACAGGGGGCTCCTATAATTCACCCCTCCACTTT. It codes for CASSSRGTGGSYNSPLHF.

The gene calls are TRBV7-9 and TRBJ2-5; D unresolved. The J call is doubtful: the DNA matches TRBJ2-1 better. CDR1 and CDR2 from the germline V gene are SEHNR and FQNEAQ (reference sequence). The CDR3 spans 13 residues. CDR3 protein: CASMGPPHNEQFF. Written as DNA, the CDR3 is TGTGCCAGCATGGGCCCCCCTCACAATGAGCAGTTCTTC.

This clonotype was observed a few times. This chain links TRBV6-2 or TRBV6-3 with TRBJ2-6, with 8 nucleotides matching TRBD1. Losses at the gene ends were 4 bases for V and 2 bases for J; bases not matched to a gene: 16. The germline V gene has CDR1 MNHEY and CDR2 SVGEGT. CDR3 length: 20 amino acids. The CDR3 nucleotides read TGTGCCAGCAGTTTGGCGGGCACCGGGACAGGAGTTCCTGGGGCCAACGTCCTGACTTTC. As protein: CASSLAGTGTGVPGANVLTF.

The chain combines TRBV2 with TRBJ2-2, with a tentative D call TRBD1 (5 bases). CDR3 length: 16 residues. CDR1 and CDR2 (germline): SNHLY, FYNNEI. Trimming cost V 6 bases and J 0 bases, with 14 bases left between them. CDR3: CASRGDRYSNTGELFF. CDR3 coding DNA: TGTGCCAGCAGAGGAGACAGATACTCGAACACCGGGGAGCTGTTTTTT.